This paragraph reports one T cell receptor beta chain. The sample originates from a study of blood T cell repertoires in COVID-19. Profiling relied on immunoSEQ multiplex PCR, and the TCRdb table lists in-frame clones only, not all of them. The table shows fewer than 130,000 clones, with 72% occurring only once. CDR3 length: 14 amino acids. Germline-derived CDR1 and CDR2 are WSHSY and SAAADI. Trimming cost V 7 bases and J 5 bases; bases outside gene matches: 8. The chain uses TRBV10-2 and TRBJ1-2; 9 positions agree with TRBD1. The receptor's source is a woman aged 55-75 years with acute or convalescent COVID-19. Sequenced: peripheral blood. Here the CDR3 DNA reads TGCGCCAGCACCTTGGGACAGGGAACTTATGGCTACACCTTC. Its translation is CASTLGQGTYGYTF.